This T cell receptor (beta chain) was observed in a study of cytomegalovirus exposure and HLA in healthy donors. Turning to the study itself: Out of approximately 400 genotyped donors, 81% belonged to the Caucasian-associated ancestry cluster. Study-level points and caveats: Analysis performed later showed TCR beta chains linked to HLA being more clonally expanded than equally common others. One later analysis reportedly identified an Asian-associated ancestry cluster that showed fewer N-insertions than the roughly 700-donor mean.

Points on this clone: The antigen is not known.

Per germline, CDR1 KGHSH and CDR2 LQKENI. V dropped 4 bases and J dropped 7 bases, with 19 bases sitting between them. This CDR3 has 16 residues. Primers for the PCR totalled 60 Vbeta and 13 Jbeta. Method: immunoSEQ multiplex PCR; TCRdb's copy keeps in-frame clones and lacks some. The table has approximately 150,000 clones, 79% seen once. All the people who gave samples were healthy bone marrow donors. Sequencing was performed on PBMCs. The TCR was taken from a human donor in good health. The chain couples TRBV18 to TRBJ2-2; weak D call: TRBD1 (6 bases). CDR3: CASSRDEIQGNGELFF. The CDR3 DNA follows: TGTGCCAGCTCACGCGACGAGATACAGGGTAACGGGGAGCTGTTTTTT.